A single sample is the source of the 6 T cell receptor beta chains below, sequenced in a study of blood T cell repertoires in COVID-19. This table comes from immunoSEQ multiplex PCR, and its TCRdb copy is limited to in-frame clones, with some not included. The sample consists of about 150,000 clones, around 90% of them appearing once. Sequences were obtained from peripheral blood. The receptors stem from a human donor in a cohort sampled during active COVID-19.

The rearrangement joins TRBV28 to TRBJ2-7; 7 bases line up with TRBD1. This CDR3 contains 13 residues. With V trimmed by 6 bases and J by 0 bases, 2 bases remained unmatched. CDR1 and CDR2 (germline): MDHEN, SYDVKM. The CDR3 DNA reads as TGTGCCAGCAGAAGACAGGGCTCCTACGAGCAGTACTTC. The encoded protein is CASRRQGSYEQYF.

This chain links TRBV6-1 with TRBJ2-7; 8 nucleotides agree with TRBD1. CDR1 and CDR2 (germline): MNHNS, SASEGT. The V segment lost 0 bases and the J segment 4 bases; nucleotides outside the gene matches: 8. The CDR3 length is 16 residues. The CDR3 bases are TGTGCCAGCAGTGAAGCGGAGACAGGGGCCGGGTACGAGCAGTACTTC. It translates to CASSEAETGAGYEQYF.

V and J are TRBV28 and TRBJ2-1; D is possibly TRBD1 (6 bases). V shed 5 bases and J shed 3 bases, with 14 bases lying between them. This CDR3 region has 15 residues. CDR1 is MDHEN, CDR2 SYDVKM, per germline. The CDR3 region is CASSGERGNYNEQFF. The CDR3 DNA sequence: TGTGCCAGCAGTGGGGAGAGGGGGAACTACAATGAGCAGTTCTTC. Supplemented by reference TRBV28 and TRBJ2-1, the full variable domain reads DVKVTQSSRYLVKRTGEKVFLECVQDMDHENMFWYRQDPGLGLRLIYFSYDVKMKEKGDIPEGYSVSREKKERFSLILESASTNQTSMYLCASSGERGNYNEQFFGPGTRLTVL.

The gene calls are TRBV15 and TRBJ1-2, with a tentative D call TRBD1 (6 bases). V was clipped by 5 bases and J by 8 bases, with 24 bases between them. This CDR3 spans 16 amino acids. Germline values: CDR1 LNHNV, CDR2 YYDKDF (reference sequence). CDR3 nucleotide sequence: TGTGCCACCAGCTTAAGAGGGGGGAGGGCTATGGACGGCTACACCTTC. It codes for CATSLRGGRAMDGYTF.

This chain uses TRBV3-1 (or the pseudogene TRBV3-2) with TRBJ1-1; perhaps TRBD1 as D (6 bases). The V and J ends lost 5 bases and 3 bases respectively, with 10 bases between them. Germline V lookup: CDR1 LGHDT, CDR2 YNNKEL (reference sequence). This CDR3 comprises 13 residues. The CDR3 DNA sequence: TGTGCCAGCAGCTCAGGGGTTTACACTGAAGCTTTCTTT. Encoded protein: CASSSGVYTEAFF.

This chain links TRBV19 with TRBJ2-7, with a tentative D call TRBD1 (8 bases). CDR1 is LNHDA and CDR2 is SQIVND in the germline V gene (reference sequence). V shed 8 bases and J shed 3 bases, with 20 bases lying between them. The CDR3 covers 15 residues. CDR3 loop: CASGGGQDDSYEQYF. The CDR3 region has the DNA TGTGCCAGTGGGGGGGGACAGGACGATAGCTACGAGCAGTACTTC.